The sequence of this TCR beta chain was determined in a study of cytomegalovirus exposure and HLA in healthy donors. Germline CDR1 and CDR2: SNHLY and FYNNEI. V shed 1 base and J 7 bases; nucleotides not matched to a gene: 3. The CDR3 spans 16 residues. Primers included in the PCR were 60 Vbeta and 13 Jbeta primers. Produced via immunoSEQ multiplex PCR; TCRdb's table is partial and in-frame only. Of approximately 160,000 clones listed, about 76% are singletons. Despite likely unrecorded immune exposures, the donors were nominally healthy at the time of sampling. The sample consisted of PBMCs. The sequence was obtained from a woman in her forties in good health and CMV-seropositive. This chain joins TRBV2 and TRBJ2-1; 14 nucleotides match TRBD2. As DNA, the CDR3 is TGTGCCAGCAGTGAAGAAGGACTAGCGGGGGGAAATGAGCAGTTCTTC. Its translation is CASSEEGLAGGNEQFF. Filled out from reference TRBV2 and TRBJ2-1, the complete variable domain reads EPEVTQTPSHQVTQMGQEVILRCVPISNHLYFYWYRQILGQKVEFLVSFYNNEISEKSEIFDDQFSVERPDGSNFTLKIRSTKLEDSAMYFCASSEEGLAGGNEQFFGPGTRLTVL.